This T cell receptor (beta chain) was obtained from a study of T cells in Graves' hyperthyroidism and ophthalmopathy. Study context: Peripheral blood draws took place at initial diagnosis, ahead of any treatment.

The authors obtained PBMCs from 7.5 to 10 ml of fresh peripheral blood. RNA transcripts provided the source from which TCR beta CDR3 regions were amplified. The study used the HTBI primer set for a first-round RT-PCR of the TCR CDR3. Each CDR3 protein gets one entry after TCRdb re-called the multiplex PCR reads with MiXCR. In the table there are roughly 380,000 distinct CDR3 sequences, roughly an eighth of which are singletons. Sequencing input: blood. The sequence was collected from a woman in her late teens or twenties with Graves' hyperthyroidism.

The CDR3, as DNA: TGTGCCACCAGCAGAGAGAGAGAGGGGGGCACAGATACGCAGTATTTT. Encoded protein: CATSREREGGTDTQYF. The chain combines TRBV15 with TRBJ2-3; possibly TRBD1 for D (6 bases). V lost 0 bases to trimming and J lost 1 base, with 11 bases between them. Per the germline V gene, CDR1 is LNHNV and CDR2 is YYDKDF (reference sequence). CDR3 length equals 16 residues.